This T cell receptor beta chain was captured in a study of post-analysis software for immune sequencing data. Across the whole study: The courses of disease that were included comprised relapsing-remitting, secondary progressive and progressive-relapsing multiple sclerosis.

Study-wide results and caveats: By F measure, strong co-clustering occurred among samples prepared in the same batch. Controls had lower frequencies than patients of four or five TRBV segments, which included TRBV5-6, TRBV5-1 and TRBV20-1.

Germline CDR1 ENHRY, CDR2 SYGVKD. This CDR3 contains 14 residues. V was clipped by 2 bases and J by 0 bases, with 7 bases between them. About this clonotype itself: Its antigen is not known.

Unique molecular identifiers were present in the TCR beta cDNA libraries. TCRdb re-called the PCR reads with MiXCR, one entry per CDR3 protein. The sample includes approximately 460,000 distinct CDR3 sequences, roughly 45% of them seen just once. The rearrangement uses TRBV10-3 and TRBJ1-2; D is undetermined. This clonotype was obtained from a girl aged 5 to 17 with multiple sclerosis. Material: blood. In DNA form, the CDR3 reads TGTGCCATCAGTGAGGGCAGGACTAACTATGGCTACACCTTC. Translation gives CAISEGRTNYGYTF.